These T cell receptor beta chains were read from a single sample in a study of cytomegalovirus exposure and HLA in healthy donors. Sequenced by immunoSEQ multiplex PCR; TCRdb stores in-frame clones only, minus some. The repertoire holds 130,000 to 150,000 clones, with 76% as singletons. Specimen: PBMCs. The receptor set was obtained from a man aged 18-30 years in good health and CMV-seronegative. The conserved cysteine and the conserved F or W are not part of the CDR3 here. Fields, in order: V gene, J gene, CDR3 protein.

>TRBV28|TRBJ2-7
ASSPSDRGKTYEQY
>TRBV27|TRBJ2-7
ASGTGVPYEQY
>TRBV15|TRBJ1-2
ATRQEGGYGYT
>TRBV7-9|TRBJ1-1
ASSPNQGGAF
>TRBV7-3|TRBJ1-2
ASSWGDRGINGYT
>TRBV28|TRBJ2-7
ASSLSGRDEQY
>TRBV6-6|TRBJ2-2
ASSYKTGTGELF
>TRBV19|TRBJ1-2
ASRSPGGDNYGYT
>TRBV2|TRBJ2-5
ASSEGVRETQY
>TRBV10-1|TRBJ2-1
ASGLAGGRQF
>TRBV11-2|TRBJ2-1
ASSLGDKEQF
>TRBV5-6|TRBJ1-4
ASSLLRGDEKLF
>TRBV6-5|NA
ASSYSGQGRDYEQY
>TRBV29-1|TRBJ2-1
SVSSGRGYNEQF
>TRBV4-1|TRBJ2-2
ASSQVLFLAGPGELF